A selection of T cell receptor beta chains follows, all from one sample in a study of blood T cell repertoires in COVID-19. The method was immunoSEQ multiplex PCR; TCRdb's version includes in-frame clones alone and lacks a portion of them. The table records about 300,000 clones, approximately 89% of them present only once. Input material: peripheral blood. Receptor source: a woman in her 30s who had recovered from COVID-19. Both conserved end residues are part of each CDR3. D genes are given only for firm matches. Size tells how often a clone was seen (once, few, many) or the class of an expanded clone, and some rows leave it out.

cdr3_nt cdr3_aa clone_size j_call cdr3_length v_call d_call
TGCGCCAGCAGCCCTCTTTCCGGGACAGGCGAAAAACTGTTTTTT CASSPLSGTGEKLFF . TRBJ1-4 15 TRBV5-1 TRBD1
TGTGCCAGCAGGGGCCTCAGTCCGAGTGAAAAACTGTTTTTT CASRGLSPSEKLFF once TRBJ1-4 14 TRBV6-5 .
TGCGCCAGCAGCCAAGATCCTGGACAGTTTAACTATGGCTACACCTTC CASSQDPGQFNYGYTF . TRBJ1-2 16 TRBV4-3 .
TGTGCCAGAAGCAGAGCAGGGGAAAGGTTCAATAGCAATCAGCCCCAGCATTTT CARSRAGERFNSNQPQHF . TRBJ1-5 18 TRBV5-3 .
TGTGCCAGCAGCTTAGAGTGGGGGGTTGGATACGAGCAGTACTTC CASSLEWGVGYEQYF . TRBJ2-7 15 TRBV13 .
TGTGCCAGCAGCTTAGGGAGCGGGGGGCTTGTCTATGGCTACACCTTC CASSLGSGGLVYGYTF . TRBJ1-2 16 TRBV7-9 .
TGTGCCAGCATCGGGGACAGGGGTACTGAAGCTTTCTTT CASIGDRGTEAFF . TRBJ1-1 13 TRBV27 TRBD1
TGTGCCAGCAGTGAAGTCAGGGGGGCAGAGACCCAGTACTTC CASSEVRGAETQYF . TRBJ2-5 14 TRBV2 .
TGTGCCAGCAGAAGACAAAGCAATCAGCCCCAGCATTTT CASRRQSNQPQHF . TRBJ1-5 13 TRBV27 .
TGTGCCAGCAGCCGGACAGGGCGAACCGGGGAGCTGTTTTTT CASSRTGRTGELFF . TRBJ2-2 14 TRBV11-2 TRBD1
TGCAGTGCTAGAGTAAATGAGCAGTTCTTC CSARVNEQFF . TRBJ2-1 10 TRBV20-1 .
TGTGCCAGCAGCTTAGAGGGACAGTACTCCGAGCAGTACTTC CASSLEGQYSEQYF . TRBJ2-7 14 TRBV11-2 TRBD1
TGTGCCAGCAGTTTATCGAGACAGACCTCCTACGAGCAGTACTTC CASSLSRQTSYEQYF . TRBJ2-7 15 TRBV27 .
TGTGCCAGCAGACGGACATTTGAAGCTTTCTTT CASRRTFEAFF . TRBJ1-1 11 TRBV2 .
TGTGCCAGCAGTTCGGGTCTACAAGAGACCCAGTACTTC CASSSGLQETQYF . TRBJ2-5 13 TRBV6-5 .
TGTGCCAGTAGTATCAGGGCTGCTAACTATGGCTACACCTTC CASSIRAANYGYTF . TRBJ1-2 14 TRBV19 .
TGTGCCAGCAGTGAGGCGGGCCGCCAAGGGGCCAAAAACATTCAGTACTTC CASSEAGRQGAKNIQYF . TRBJ2-4 17 TRBV28 .
TGTGCCAGCAGCTTAGTCAGGAATCAGCCCCAGCATTTT CASSLVRNQPQHF . TRBJ1-5 13 TRBV7-2 .
TGTGCCAGCAGCCAAGAGGGGCGTGACTATGGCTACACCTTC CASSQEGRDYGYTF . TRBJ1-2 14 TRBV3-1/TRBV3-2 .
TGTGCCAGCAGAGATGGACAGGGTGGCCCAATATATAATTCACCCCTCCACTTT CASRDGQGGPIYNSPLHF . TRBJ1-6 18 TRBV27 TRBD1
TGTGCCAGCAGATTAATGGGGCGGGAGACTGAAGCTTTCTTT CASRLMGRETEAFF . TRBJ1-1 14 TRBV2 .
TGTGCCAGCTCGGGACAGGGCTACGAGCAGTACTTC CASSGQGYEQYF . TRBJ2-7 12 TRBV27 TRBD1
TGTGCCAGCAGCTTGTCCCTCGGCACTAGCGGGGGAGGGGGAGAGCAGTTCTTC CASSLSLGTSGGGGEQFF . TRBJ2-1 18 TRBV7-3 TRBD2
TGTGCCAGCAGCTTAGGCGGGGGATTGAACACTGAAGCTTTCTTT CASSLGGGLNTEAFF . TRBJ1-1 15 TRBV11-3 .
TGTGCCAGCAGCTTAACCCAGTGGACAGGGGACTCTGGGGCCAACGTCCTGACTTTC CASSLTQWTGDSGANVLTF . TRBJ2-6 19 TRBV7-8 TRBD1
TGTGCCAGCAGCCAAGATCTCGGAAGCGGGGGGCACCTAGATACGCAGTATTTT CASSQDLGSGGHLDTQYF . TRBJ2-3 18 TRBV3-1/TRBV3-2 TRBD2
TGTGCCAGCAGCCCTCCGGGGGGTGTTGAAAAACTGTTTTTT CASSPPGGVEKLFF . TRBJ1-4 14 TRBV16 .
TGTGCCAGCAGCCAACAGCACATCTATGGCTACACCTTC CASSQQHIYGYTF few TRBJ1-2 13 TRBV6-5 .
TGTGCCAGCTCAACGATAAGGGGGACAAACACCGGGGAGCTGTTTTTT CASSTIRGTNTGELFF . TRBJ2-2 16 TRBV18 .
TGTGCCAGCAGCCAAGGGACAGGGGTCTATGGCTACACCTTC CASSQGTGVYGYTF many TRBJ1-2 14 TRBV3-1/TRBV3-2 TRBD1
TGTGCCACCAGTACAGGGGACTATGGCTACACCTTC CATSTGDYGYTF . TRBJ1-2 12 TRBV24-1 TRBD1
TGTGCCAGCAGCCAAGAGCCTCAGACTACTAACTATGGCTACACCTTC CASSQEPQTTNYGYTF . TRBJ1-2 16 TRBV14 .
TGTGCCAGCAGCCAAAAGAAAGGGGAGGATGAAAAACTGTTTTTT CASSQKKGEDEKLFF . TRBJ1-4 15 TRBV5-4 .
TGTGCCAGCAGCTTGGCACGGTCTCGGGGCTACACCTTC CASSLARSRGYTF . TRBJ1-2 13 TRBV5-6 .
TGTGCCATCAGTGGCAACCTCGGGACTAGCGGGGACAATGAGCAGTTCTTC CAISGNLGTSGDNEQFF . TRBJ2-1 17 TRBV10-3 TRBD2
TGTGCCAGCAGCCGACAAGCAGGGGAAGCTGAAGCTTTCTTT CASSRQAGEAEAFF . TRBJ1-1 14 TRBV5-4 .
TGCGCCAGCAGCGGGAACAGGGGTACTGAAGCTTTCTTT CASSGNRGTEAFF . TRBJ1-1 13 TRBV5-1 TRBD1